These 28 T cell receptor beta chains were all obtained from the same sample, sequenced in a study of CXCR3-negative and CXCR3-positive naive CD8 T cells (dated by TCRdb to about 2019). Data came from a NextSeq 550. The Human TCR Profiling Kit (MiLaboratory) was used to make UMI-labeled 5' RACE TRB cDNA libraries. TCRdb reprocessed the sequencing reads and holds a single record per CDR3 protein sequence, with no DNA. The sample table gives tens of thousands of distinct CDR3 sequences. Together, the top ten hold 9.5% to 13% of the sample. Sequencing was done on a sample of memory CD8+ T cells from blood. According to the study, the label for this sample's cell subset or site signals: conventional CD8+ memory T cells (TMEM), sorted as controls. These receptors were taken from a human donor in good health. Some clones in this sample may be carry-over from other donors' samples.

The rearrangement uses TRBV29-1 and TRBJ2-3; TCRdb's D call, TRBD2, is unchecked because there is no DNA. The V gene's germline CDR1 is SQVTM and CDR2 ANQGSEA. This CDR3 region has 13 residues. CDR3 in amino acids: CSVDGGNTDTQYF.

This chain joins TRBV4-3 and TRBJ2-1; TCRdb picks TRBD1, but there is no DNA to check that call. The CDR3 extends over 13 amino acids. Germline V gives CDR1 LGHNA, CDR2 YSLEER. CDR3 sequence reads: CASSHGTGTEQFF.

The V and J genes are TRBV20-1 and TRBJ2-2; TCRdb's assignment of TRBD1 cannot be checked, as there is no DNA. CDR1 is DFQATT and CDR2 is SNEGSKA in the germline V gene (reference sequence). The CDR3 is 15 residues long. The CDR3 loop is CSAKRPDRHTWELFF.

The chain is built from TRBV4-3 and TRBJ2-7. This CDR3 comprises 14 residues. The germline V gene has CDR1 LGHNA and CDR2 YSLEER. CDR3 sequence reads: CASSQDIEFAEQYF.

This chain links TRBV7-9 with TRBJ1-1; without DNA, the TCRdb call of TRBD1 cannot be checked. CDR1 and CDR2 from the germline V gene are SEHNR and FQNEAQ (reference sequence). The CDR3 is 12 residues long. CDR3 amino acids: CASSSQGTEAFF.

This chain connects TRBV10-3 to TRBJ2-7; TCRdb selects TRBD2, and the lack of DNA leaves this call unchecked. This CDR3 contains 17 residues. Germline CDR1 and CDR2: ENHRY and SYGVKD. The CDR3 is CAISELAGGPLGYEQYF.

The chain has TRBV7-2 and TRBJ2-1; there is no DNA to check the TCRdb D call of TRBD1. From germline, CDR1 is SGHTA and CDR2 FQGNSA. This CDR3 region has 14 residues. The chain's CDR3 is CASSPVGGGHEQFF.

The CDR3 sequence is CASSSFWGGHYGYTF. V gene TRBV7-2 combines with J gene TRBJ1-2; the TCRdb D gene call, TRBD1, has no DNA to confirm it. CDR3 length equals 15 residues. Germline CDR1 SGHTA, CDR2 FQGNSA.

The CDR3 loop is CASSSWTSGGTDTQYF. This chain joins TRBV9 and TRBJ2-3; the D call of TRBD2 rests on TCRdb alone, since no DNA is present to check it. The CDR3 has 16 residues. In germline, CDR1 is SGDLS, CDR2 YYNGEE.

The genes are TRBV29-1 and TRBJ2-5; TCRdb returns TRBD1, unconfirmable since there is no DNA. Germline V gene lookup returns CDR1 SQVTM and CDR2 ANQGSEA. The CDR3 length is 12 residues. The CDR3 is CSVEPGEETQYF.

CDR3 loop: CASSGLAGGYNEQFF. V is TRBV27 and J is TRBJ2-1; the D gene TCRdb calls, TRBD2, cannot be checked with no DNA. CDR1 and CDR2 (germline): MNHEY, SMNVEV (reference sequence). This CDR3 is built from 15 residues.

The chain combines TRBV20-1 with TRBJ2-4; TCRdb gives TRBD1 as the D gene, but with no DNA this cannot be confirmed. The germline V gene encodes CDR1 DFQATT and CDR2 SNEGSKA (reference sequence). The CDR3 runs 13 residues. This CDR3 reads CSAPRLVPGQASF.

The chain couples TRBV27 to TRBJ1-5. In germline, CDR1 is MNHEY, CDR2 SMNVEV (reference sequence). The CDR3 sequence is 13 residues long. The CDR3 sequence is CASSFGVLQPQHF.

This CDR3 reads CASSQVQGVPHLEQFF. J is TRBJ2-1 and V is TRBV3-1; the TCRdb D gene call, TRBD1, has no DNA to confirm it. The length of the CDR3 is 16 residues. Germline V gives CDR1 LGHDT, CDR2 YNNKEL (reference sequence).

The chain has TRBV12-3 or TRBV12-4 and TRBJ1-2. The length of the CDR3 is 14 residues. CDR3 loop: CASSLGSWGNGYTF.

The chain carries TRBV5-5 and TRBJ2-5. There are 14 residues in the CDR3. Germline lookup yields CDR1 SGHKS and CDR2 YYEKEE (reference sequence). CDR3 residues: CASSLATLQETQYF.

V is TRBV5-5 and J is TRBJ1-5. This CDR3 region has 13 residues. Germline-derived CDR1 and CDR2 are SGHKS and YYEKEE (reference sequence). The CDR3: CASSIGTYQPQHF. The full variable domain, with the rest looked up from reference TRBV5-5 and TRBJ1-5, is DAGVTQSPTHLIKTRGQQVTLRCSPISGHKSVSWYQQVLGQGPQFIFQYYEKEERGRGNFPDRFSARQFPNYSSELNVNALLLGDSALYLCASSIGTYQPQHFGDGTRLSIL.

The J gene is TRBJ1-1, the V gene TRBV29-1. Per the germline V gene, CDR1 is SQVTM and CDR2 is ANQGSEA. The length of the CDR3 is 11 residues. The chain's CDR3 is CSVPEGNEAFF.

V usage is TRBV28 and J usage is TRBJ2-7; the D call from TCRdb, TRBD1, cannot be confirmed without DNA. Per germline, CDR1 MDHEN and CDR2 SYDVKM. The length of the CDR3 is 14 residues. The CDR3 reads CASRAPGQTSEQYF.

V usage is TRBV7-6 and J usage is TRBJ2-7; TCRdb selects TRBD1, and the lack of DNA leaves this call unchecked. CDR1 and CDR2 from the germline V gene are SGHVS and FNYEAQ. CDR3 length: 16 residues. The CDR3 loop reads CASSFNPGGYAYERYF.

This clonotype is medium-sized by frequency. This chain joins TRBV6-2 or TRBV6-3 and TRBJ2-5; the TCRdb call, TRBD2, lacks DNA for checking. Germline V gene lookup returns CDR1 MNHEY and CDR2 SVGEGT. The CDR3 runs 15 residues. The CDR3 sequence: CASSKVAGGAETQYF.

This chain's CDR3 is CASSLGQGVIYEQYF. The rearrangement links TRBV7-9 to TRBJ2-7; with no DNA, the TCRdb D assignment of TRBD1 cannot be verified. Germline CDR1 and CDR2: SEHNR and FQNEAQ (reference sequence). The CDR3 runs 15 residues.

The chain uses TRBV7-9 and TRBJ2-2; TCRdb gives TRBD1 as the D gene, but with no DNA this cannot be confirmed. Germline V lookup: CDR1 SEHNR, CDR2 FQNEAQ (reference sequence). The length of the CDR3 is 15 residues. CDR3 in amino acids: CASSAGQGTTGELFF.

J is TRBJ2-3 and V is TRBV7-9. CDR3 size: 13 residues. Germline CDR1 is SEHNR and CDR2 is FQNEAQ (reference sequence). CDR3 residues: CASSLLVADTQYF.

The rearrangement joins TRBV2 to TRBJ1-2; TCRdb lists TRBD1, though no DNA is available to test this call. CDR1 SNHLY and CDR2 FYNNEI come from the germline V gene. CDR3 size: 16 residues. The CDR3 protein is CASSEAGLTGNYGYTF. The complete variable domain, with remaining parts taken from reference TRBV2 and TRBJ1-2, reads EPEVTQTPSHQVTQMGQEVILRCVPISNHLYFYWYRQILGQKVEFLVSFYNNEISEKSEIFDDQFSVERPDGSNFTLKIRSTKLEDSAMYFCASSEAGLTGNYGYTFGSGTRLTVV.

The chain joins TRBV14 to TRBJ2-1; TCRdb picks TRBD2, but there is no DNA to check that call. Germline V gives CDR1 SGHDN, CDR2 FVKESK. The CDR3 runs to 17 residues. CDR3 amino acids: CASSQVMVWTSSHEQFF. The variable domain in full, with the rest retrieved from reference TRBV14 and TRBJ2-1, is EAGVTQFPSHSVIEKGQTVTLRCDPISGHDNLYWYRRVMGKEIKFLLHFVKESKQDESGMPNNRFLAERTGGTYSTLKVQPAELEDSGVYFCASSQVMVWTSSHEQFFGPGTRLTVL.

V usage is TRBV7-9 and J usage is TRBJ2-4; TCRdb's D gene call, TRBD2, goes unchecked for lack of DNA. This CDR3 has 18 amino acids. The V gene's germline CDR1 is SEHNR and CDR2 FQNEAQ (reference sequence). The CDR3 sequence is CASSFSLGAGGPADIQYF. The complete variable domain, with remaining parts taken from reference TRBV7-9 and TRBJ2-4, reads DTGVSQNPRHKITKRGQNVTFRCDPISEHNRLYWYRQTLGQGPEFLTYFQNEAQLEKSRLLSDRFSAERPKGSFSTLEIQRTEQGDSAMYLCASSFSLGAGGPADIQYFGAGTRLSVL.

The rearrangement links TRBV29-1 to TRBJ2-5; the D gene TCRdb calls, TRBD1, cannot be checked with no DNA. Germline V gene lookup returns CDR1 SQVTM and CDR2 ANQGSEA. This CDR3 contains 15 residues. The CDR3 spells CSGRTGGDPRETQYF.